This T cell receptor beta chain was captured by sequencing in a study of Ad26.COV2.S vaccination and SARS-CoV-2 variants. Trimming removed 4 bases from V and 0 bases from J, with 14 bases in between. There are 15 residues in the CDR3. Germline values: CDR1 SGDLS, CDR2 YYNGEE. The method was immunoSEQ multiplex PCR; TCRdb's version includes in-frame clones alone and lacks a portion of them. The table records hundreds of thousands of clones, roughly 84% of them present only once. Study results and caveats: People who got the vaccine had more spike-specific TCR breadth than people who got placebo.

This sample's treatment: roughly 19 received Ad26.COV2.S at low or high dose, single or two shots; roughly five received placebo; per-sample allocation not given. Day 63 following the first vaccine or placebo injection was when the samples were taken. With respect to this clone: What it binds is not known.

The origin of this receptor is a person between 18 and 59 years old who received the Ad26.COV2.S COVID-19 vaccine or a placebo. This specimen consisted of peripheral blood, obtained in a trial of Ad26.COV2.S vaccine versus placebo. The chain uses TRBV9 and TRBJ2-7, with D possibly TRBD1 on 6 matching bases. The CDR3 loop is CASSKRDTNSYEQYF. CDR3 nucleotide sequence: TGTGCCAGCAGCAAACGGGACACTAACTCCTACGAGCAGTACTTC.